These 6 T cell receptor beta chains were sequenced from one sample in a study of T cell repertoires in cytomegalovirus infection. TCRdb itself ran the reads through MiXCR, one entry per CDR3 protein. The table lists a few hundred thousand distinct CDR3 sequences, roughly 29% of them singletons, with 13% in the top ten. Source material: PBMCs. These receptors were collected from a human donor in good health (CMV status not recorded). Some clones in this sample may be carry-over from other donors' samples.

This clonotype has only a few counts. The genes are TRBV6-2 or TRBV6-3 and TRBJ2-2; 8 nucleotides agree with TRBD1. V lost 8 bases and J lost 2; bases outside the gene matches: 16. CDR1 and CDR2 from the germline V gene are MNHEY and SVGEGT. This CDR3 has 18 amino acids. The CDR3 here is CASYIFLTDRGNTGELFF. CDR3 DNA sequence: TGTGCCAGCTATATCTTCCTTACTGACAGGGGAAACACCGGGGAGCTGTTTTTT.

This clonotype was seen a handful of times. The genes are TRBV6-1 and TRBJ2-1, with 7 nucleotides matching TRBD1. Germline V gives CDR1 MNHNS, CDR2 SASEGT. The CDR3 runs to 11 residues. Losses at the gene ends were 5 bases for V and 11 bases for J; bases not matched to a gene: 3. This CDR3 is CASSRDRKQFF. CDR3 DNA sequence: TGTGCCAGCAGTAGGGACAGAAAGCAGTTCTTC.

The rearrangement links TRBV29-1 to TRBJ2-1, with D maybe TRBD1 (5 bases). CDR3 length: 14 residues. V gave up 3 bases and J gave up 2 bases, with 11 bases separating them. Germline values: CDR1 SQVTM, CDR2 ANQGSEA. The CDR3 DNA follows: TGCAGCGTTGATAACCAGGGAACCTACAATGAGCAGTTCTTC. Its translation is CSVDNQGTYNEQFF.

The table lists this clonotype with many counts. This chain uses TRBV7-8 with TRBJ1-1, with a weak D call TRBD1 (5 bases). The CDR3 consists of 14 residues. V lost 6 bases and J 11 bases, leaving 22 bases between the germline ends. From germline, CDR1 is SGHVS and CDR2 FQNEAQ. CDR3 sequence: CASRPAGAQGEAFF. In DNA, the CDR3 is TGTGCCAGCAGACCTGCCGGGGCGCAAGGGGAGGCTTTCTTT.

This clonotype was counted only a few times. In nucleotides, the CDR3 is TGTGCCAGCAGAGTTACGGGGGCGGATGGCTACACCTTC. It translates to CASRVTGADGYTF. The chain couples TRBV6-2 or TRBV6-3 to TRBJ1-2, with a weak D call TRBD1 (6 bases). Germline lookup yields CDR1 MNHEY and CDR2 SVGEGT. This CDR3 comprises 13 residues. Trimming took 6 bases from V and 6 from J, leaving 14 bases between them.

V usage is TRBV10-2 and J usage is TRBJ2-3; 7 bases map to TRBD2. Germline-derived CDR1 and CDR2 are WSHSY and SAAADI. After removal of 5 bases from V and 8 bases from J, the junction contained 4 bases not matched to a gene. This CDR3 contains 12 residues. Here the CDR3 DNA reads TGCGCCAGCAGTACTCTAGCGGCTACGCAGTATTTT. Protein product: CASSTLAATQYF.